One sample yielded the 13 T cell receptor beta chains listed below, sequenced in a study of CD8+CD57+ T cells in acquired aplastic anemia (dated by TCRdb to 2017 to 2018). TCRdb records Illumina HiSeq 2000 as the sequencer. TCR beta VDJ combination and CDR3 sequence profiling used genomic DNA as the template. The public sequencing data were trimmed at Q25 with fastp and processed into clonotypes with MiXCR by TCRdb, which kept only in-frame beta chains. All rows with the same CDR3 protein become a single entry with the most common DNA and genes. The sample table holds 120,000 or so distinct CDR3 sequences, of which 45% to 60% were seen once. The ten most abundant clones make up around 29% of the sample. Expansion of CD8+CD57+ cells had been shown by flow cytometry in the patients chosen for sequencing. The sample was sorted CD4+, CD8+, or CD8+CD57+ T cells (not recorded which) from PBMCs. The receptors originated from a human donor with aplastic anemia.

The chain combines TRBV29-1 with TRBJ2-1, with TRBD2 matching 10 bases. From germline, CDR1 is SQVTM and CDR2 ANQGSEA. This CDR3 is built from 16 residues. V dropped 6 bases and J dropped 4; count of bases not matched to a gene: 12. DNA of the CDR3: TGCAGCGTAGGGGGGTCTAGCGGGAGACTTTACAATGAGCAGTTCTTC. Encoded protein: CSVGGSSGRLYNEQFF.

The V call is TRBV12-3 or TRBV12-4, the J call TRBJ2-7; D is possibly TRBD1 or TRBD2 (6 bases each). The CDR3 contains 13 residues. Trimming pared 8 bases from V and 5 bases from J, leaving 16 bases between. The CDR3 bases are TGTGCCAGCCTACTAGGGGGGACCCACGAGCAGTACTTC. Amino acids: CASLLGGTHEQYF.

This rearrangement joins TRBV5-1 to TRBJ2-2; no clear D gene. The CDR3 has 15 residues. Germline V gives CDR1 SGHRS, CDR2 YFSETQ. With 4 bases removed from V and 0 bases from J, the gap between germline ends came to 10 bases. The CDR3 nucleotides are TGCGCCAGCAGCCTAAGCGCCTCGAACACCGGGGAGCTGTTTTTT. Residues: CASSLSASNTGELFF.

V usage is TRBV10-3 and J usage is TRBJ1-1; D is uncertain. The germline V gene has CDR1 ENHRY and CDR2 SYGVKD. The CDR3 contains 14 residues. Between the trimmed V and J ends, which lost 6 bases and 1 base, there was a span of 12 bases. CDR3 sequence (DNA): TGTGCCATCAGCTCGACCCTTTCGAACACTGAAGCTTTCTTT. Translated: CAISSTLSNTEAFF.

The chain combines TRBV24-1 with TRBJ2-3; 7 nucleotides align to TRBD1. V shed 3 bases, J shed 0 bases, and the junction held 5 bases outside the gene matches. The CDR3 spans 16 residues. Germline assignment: CDR1 KGHDR and CDR2 SFDVKD. The CDR3 is CATSDPGQTSTDTQYF. DNA for the CDR3: TGTGCCACCAGTGATCCGGGACAGACTAGCACAGATACGCAGTATTTT.

Remarks on this clonotype: The junction and the germline gene differ at one end; a read error may be behind it. The J gene is TRBJ1-5, the V gene TRBV7-9; D not certain. The CDR3 is 12 residues long. In germline, CDR1 is SEHNR, CDR2 FQNEAQ (reference sequence). This CDR3 is CTSSSSPQPQHF. DNA of the CDR3: TGTACCAGCAGCTCCTCCCCCCAGCCCCAGCACTTT. Drawing the rest from reference TRBV7-9 and TRBJ1-5, the complete variable domain is DTGVSQNPRHKITKRGQNVTFRCDPISEHNRLYWYRQTLGQGPEFLTYFQNEAQLEKSRLLSDRFSAERPKGSFSTLEIQRTEQGDSAMYLCTSSSSPQPQHFGDGTRLSIL.

This clonotype was detected many times. The chain is built from TRBV7-2 and TRBJ2-7; D unclear. The germline CDR1 and CDR2 sequences are SGHTA and FQGNSA. The CDR3 consists of 12 residues. Trimming cost V 0 bases and J 4 bases, with 4 bases left between them. The CDR3: CASSLANYEQYF. The CDR3 nucleotides read TGTGCCAGCAGCTTAGCAAATTACGAGCAGTACTTC.

The chain links TRBV19 to TRBJ2-3; TRBD1 might be the D (6 bases). The CDR3 covers 13 residues. The V and J ends lost 5 bases and 2 bases respectively, with 8 bases between them. The germline V gene encodes CDR1 LNHDA and CDR2 SQIVND (reference sequence). The CDR3 region is CASSAGVTDTQYF. CDR3 DNA sequence: TGTGCCAGTAGTGCAGGGGTCACAGATACGCAGTATTTT.

This clonotype was picked up one time. The chain is built from TRBV7-2 and TRBJ2-7, with D perhaps TRBD2 (6 bases). The V and J ends lost 5 bases and 6 bases respectively, with 14 bases between them. This CDR3 contains 13 residues. Per the germline V gene, CDR1 is SGHTA and CDR2 is FQGNSA. As DNA, the CDR3 is TGTGCCAGCAGCCCCACTAGCAATCTCGAGCAGTACTTC. Its translation: CASSPTSNLEQYF.

This clonotype was recorded only once. The V and J genes are TRBV6-5 and TRBJ1-6; D remains ambiguous. Trimming removed 2 bases from V and 10 bases from J, with 12 bases in between. The CDR3 spans 14 residues. Germline V gene data show CDR1 as MNHEY and CDR2 as SVGAGI. For the CDR3, the DNA is TGTGCCAGCAGTTACGAGCGGGCTGACTCACCCCTCCACTTT. Encoded protein: CASSYERADSPLHF.

This clonotype appeared a few times. The rearrangement uses TRBV14 and TRBJ2-7, with 11 bases aligning to TRBD2. The length of the CDR3 is 21 residues. CDR1 SGHDN and CDR2 FVKESK come from the germline V gene. With V trimmed by 2 bases and J by 3 bases, 21 bases remained unmatched. The CDR3 loop is CASSQFGSSGLPTSGIYEQYF. The CDR3 nucleotides are TGTGCCAGCAGCCAATTTGGTTCCTCGGGACTCCCGACTAGCGGGATCTACGAGCAGTACTTC.

This clonotype was picked up a small number of times. The chain joins TRBV5-1 to TRBJ1-1; D is unclear. Germline-derived CDR1 and CDR2 are SGHRS and YFSETQ. This CDR3 has 13 residues. Trimming took 3 bases from V and 4 from J, leaving 10 bases between them. Written as DNA, the CDR3 is TGCGCCAGCAGCTCAACTAGCGGCACTGAAGCTTTCTTT. Encoded protein: CASSSTSGTEAFF.

The genes are TRBV29-1 and TRBJ1-2; D gene uncertain. Germline CDR1 is SQVTM and CDR2 is ANQGSEA. Trimming stripped 1 base from V and 6 bases from J, with 6 bases between. The CDR3 has 11 amino acids. CDR3 sequence: CSVEGGDGYTF. Written as DNA, the CDR3 is TGCAGCGTTGAAGGGGGAGATGGCTACACCTTC.